These 8 T cell receptor beta chains originate from one sample sequenced in a study of cytomegalovirus exposure and HLA in healthy donors. Primers: 60 Vbeta forward and 13 Jbeta reverse. Profiled with immunoSEQ multiplex PCR; TCRdb holds only in-frame clones, not every one. Among around 150,000 clones listed, 55% to 80% were seen once. Material: PBMCs. The source is a woman in her forties in good health and CMV-seronegative.

Remarks on this clone: The conserved final phenylalanine or tryptophan is absent from the CDR3, which likely points to a read error. V is TRBV30 and J is TRBJ1-5; no reliable D call. The CDR3 has 14 amino acids. Trimming cost V 4 bases and J 4 bases, with 14 bases left between them. CDR1 and CDR2 (germline): GTSNPN, SVGIG (reference sequence). DNA for the CDR3: TGTGCCTGGACCGGATCGGGAGGGAATCAGCCCCAGCATCTT. Its translation: CAWTGSGGNQPQHL.

V usage is TRBV5-4 and J usage is TRBJ2-7; TRBD2 aligns across 10 bases. The trim removed 2 bases at V and 4 bases at J, leaving 3 bases unmatched. This CDR3 is 14 amino acids long. The germline V gene encodes CDR1 SGHNT and CDR2 YYREEE (reference sequence). CDR3: CASSLAGGQYEQYF. The CDR3 region has the DNA TGTGCCAGCAGCTTAGCGGGGGGGCAGTACGAGCAGTACTTC.

The chain is built from TRBV6-5 and TRBJ1-3; no definite D call. The germline CDR1 and CDR2 sequences are MNHEY and SVGAGI. The V end lost 0 bases, the J end lost 7 bases, and 10 bases lay between the germline ends. This CDR3 has 14 residues. The CDR3 DNA reads TGTGCCAGCAGTTACTCGATGCTCGCGAACACCATATATTTT. Amino acid sequence: CASSYSMLANTIYF.

This clone was seen only a few times. V usage is TRBV7-2 and J usage is TRBJ2-3, with 7 bases aligning to TRBD2. Germline assignment: CDR1 SGHTA and CDR2 FQGNSA. CDR3 length: 15 residues. V was clipped by 6 bases and J by 1 base; unmatched bases: 7. The CDR3 nucleotides are TGTGCCAGCAGACTAGCGTCTTACCGCACAGATACGCAGTATTTT. This gives the protein CASRLASYRTDTQYF.

The chain employs TRBV6-1 and TRBJ2-3; TRBD1 matches at 8 bases. Germline V lookup: CDR1 MNHNS, CDR2 SASEGT. V was pared by 6 bases and J by 2 bases, with 7 bases of the junction left unmatched. The CDR3 sequence is 15 residues long. The CDR3 nucleotides are TGTGCCAGCAGGGTCGACAGGGGCAACACAGATACGCAGTATTTT. Translation gives CASRVDRGNTDTQYF.

The V call is TRBV7-8, the J call TRBJ1-6; perhaps TRBD1 as D (5 bases). Between the trimmed V and J ends, which lost 5 bases and 7 bases, there was a span of 24 bases. The length of the CDR3 is 18 residues. Germline CDR1 is SGHVS and CDR2 is FQNEAQ. This chain's CDR3 is CASSRGGAGGTRNSPLHF. CDR3 in DNA: TGTGCCAGCAGCCGAGGAGGGGCCGGGGGTACTAGGAATTCACCCCTCCACTTT.

This clone was seen a few times. V and J are TRBV15 and TRBJ1-2; maybe TRBD1 (6 bases). V was trimmed by 4 bases and J by 1 base, leaving 13 bases between them. Germline lookup yields CDR1 LNHNV and CDR2 YYDKDF (reference sequence). The CDR3 totals 15 residues. The CDR3 sequence: CATSNTGSLNYGYTF. DNA for the CDR3: TGTGCCACCAGCAATACAGGGTCCCTTAACTATGGCTACACCTTC.

V is TRBV4-3 and J is TRBJ2-3, with D perhaps TRBD1 (6 bases). There are 16 residues in the CDR3. Germline V gene sequence: CDR1 LGHNA, CDR2 YSLEER. V lost 0 bases, J lost 5 bases, and 15 bases lay in between. The CDR3 bases are TGCGCCAGCAGCCAAGATAGGGGGACGAAATTAGATACGCAGTATTTT. Translation gives CASSQDRGTKLDTQYF.